This entry is about one T cell receptor beta chain. The sample belongs to a study of blood T cell repertoires in COVID-19. Study as a whole: The analysed material was cDNA or gDNA that came from T cells, B-cell-depleted T cells, or PBMCs.

Clones were read by immunoSEQ multiplex PCR, and TCRdb kept only the in-frame ones, dropping some. The sample holds about 220,000 clones, less than 90% seen once. Cohorts were based on clinical histories the participants reported. Resolution of symptoms, clearance, or two negative PCRs was present in recovered Cohort 3 donors. Sequenced sample: PBMCs or T cells enriched from blood (not recorded which). The receptor comes from a woman in her thirties or forties who had recovered from COVID-19.

The CDR3, as DNA: TGTGCCAGCAGTCCTCCAAGAAGGGCGACTAGCGGGACCTCCTACGAGCAGTACTTC. As protein: CASSPPRRATSGTSYEQYF. The chain has TRBV3-1 (or the pseudogene TRBV3-2) and TRBJ2-7; 11 bases match TRBD2. The CDR3 totals 19 residues. Germline V gene sequence: CDR1 LGHDT, CDR2 YNNKEL (reference sequence). V lost 6 bases, J lost 0 bases, and 16 bases stayed unmatched.